The sequence of this T cell receptor beta chain was determined in a study of blood T cells in healthy people across ages. General study results and limits: A roughly linear fall in TCR beta diversity per million T cells was seen with increasing age. Long-lived donors exceeded aged donors in naive CD4+ cells and diversity.

Of note for this clonotype: Its antigen is not identified.

The CDR3 is made up of 15 amino acids. Germline CDR1 and CDR2: DFQATT and SNEGSKA (reference sequence). The ends lost 4 bases at V and 4 bases at J; junction bases unmatched: 12. Primers used in a second PCR of roughly 6 to 12 cycles were a sample-barcoded 5' primer and a J-beta primer mix. In TCRdb, the 5' RACE reads were re-called with MiXCR into one record per CDR3 protein. The top ten clones hold around 4% of a sample with some 1.5 million distinct CDR3 sequences, approximately 43% of them seen once. The origin of this receptor is a woman younger than 35 in good health. The sequenced sample consisted of blood. The chain has TRBV20-1 and TRBJ1-1; TRBD1 aligns across 7 bases. DNA of the CDR3: TGCAGTGCTACTAAACCGGGACAGAGGTTCACTGAAGCTTTCTTT. This sequence encodes CSATKPGQRFTEAFF.